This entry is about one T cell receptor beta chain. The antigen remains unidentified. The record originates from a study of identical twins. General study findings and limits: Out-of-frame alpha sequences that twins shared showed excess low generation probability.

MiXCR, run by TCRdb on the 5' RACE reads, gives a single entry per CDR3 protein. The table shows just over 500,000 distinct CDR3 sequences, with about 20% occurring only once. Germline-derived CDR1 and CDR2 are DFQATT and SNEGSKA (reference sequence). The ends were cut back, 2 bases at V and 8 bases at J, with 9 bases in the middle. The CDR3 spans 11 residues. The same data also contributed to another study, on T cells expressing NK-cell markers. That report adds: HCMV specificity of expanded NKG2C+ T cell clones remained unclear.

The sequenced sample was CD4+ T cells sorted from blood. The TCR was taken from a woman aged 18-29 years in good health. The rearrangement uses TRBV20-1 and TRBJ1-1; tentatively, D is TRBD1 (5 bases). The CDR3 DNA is TGCAGTGCTAGACACCGGGACGAAGCTTTCTTT. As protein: CSARHRDEAFF.